The subject of this entry is one T cell receptor (beta chain). The assay was immunoSEQ multiplex PCR, and TCRdb's table has in-frame clones only and misses some. Counted here are 65,000 to 80,000 clones, about 81% occurring once; the ten biggest clones make up around 29%. The CDR3 spans 12 residues. This sample stems from a study of blood T cell repertoires in COVID-19. Study-wide context: There were acute and convalescent COVID-19 samples, and they came from the United States, Italy and Spain.

This TCR was sampled from a human donor in a cohort sampled during active COVID-19. The chain has TRBV21-1 and TRBJ2-7; TRBD2 reflects the table's D call only, with no check against the DNA. TRBV21-1 is a pseudogene segment. Sequencing was performed on peripheral blood. The CDR3 loop is CASSNGRDEQYF. The CDR3 DNA reads TGTGCCAGCAGCAATGGGAGGGACGAGCAGTACTTC.